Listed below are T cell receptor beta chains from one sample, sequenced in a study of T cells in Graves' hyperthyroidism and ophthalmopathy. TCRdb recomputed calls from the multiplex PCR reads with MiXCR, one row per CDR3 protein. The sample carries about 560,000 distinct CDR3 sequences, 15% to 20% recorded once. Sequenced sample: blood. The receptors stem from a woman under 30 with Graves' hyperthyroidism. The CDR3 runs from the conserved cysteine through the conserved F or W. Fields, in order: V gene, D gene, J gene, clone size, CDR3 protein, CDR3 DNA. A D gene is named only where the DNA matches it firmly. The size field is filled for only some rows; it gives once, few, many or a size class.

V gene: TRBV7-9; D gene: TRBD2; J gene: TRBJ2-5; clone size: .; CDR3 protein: CASSLALAGGRETQYF; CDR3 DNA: TGTGCCAGCAGCTTAGCCCTAGCGGGGGGGCGAGAGACCCAGTACTTC
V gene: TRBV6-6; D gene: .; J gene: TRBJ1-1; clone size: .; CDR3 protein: CASSYPTGRSGTEAFF; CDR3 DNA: TGTGCCAGCAGTTACCCTACAGGAAGGTCGGGCACTGAAGCTTTCTTT
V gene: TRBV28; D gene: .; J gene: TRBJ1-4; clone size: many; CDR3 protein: CASSPLGVGSEKLFF; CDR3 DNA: TGTGCCAGCAGTCCACTCGGGGTTGGGAGTGAAAAACTGTTTTTT
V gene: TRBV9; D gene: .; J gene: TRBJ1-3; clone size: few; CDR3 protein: CASSHPVGRSGNTIYF; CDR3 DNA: TGTGCCAGCAGCCACCCGGTGGGCAGGTCTGGAAACACCATATATTTT
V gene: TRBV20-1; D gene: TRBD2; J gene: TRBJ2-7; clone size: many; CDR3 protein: CSARGPSGRYYEQYF; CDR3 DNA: TGCAGTGCTAGGGGGCCTAGCGGGAGATACTACGAGCAGTACTTC
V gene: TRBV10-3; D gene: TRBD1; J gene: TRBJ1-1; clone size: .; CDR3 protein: CAISETGGSTEAFF; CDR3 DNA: TGTGCCATCAGTGAAACAGGGGGTAGCACTGAAGCTTTCTTT
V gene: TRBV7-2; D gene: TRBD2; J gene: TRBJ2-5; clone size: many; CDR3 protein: CASSPKGLAPLKTQYF; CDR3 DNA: TGTGCCAGCAGCCCGAAAGGACTAGCCCCCCTGAAGACCCAGTACTTC
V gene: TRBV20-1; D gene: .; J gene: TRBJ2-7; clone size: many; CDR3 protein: CSATGTSSYEQYF; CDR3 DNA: TGCAGTGCAACCGGGACGAGCTCCTACGAGCAGTACTTC
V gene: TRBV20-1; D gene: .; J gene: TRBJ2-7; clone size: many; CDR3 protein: CSARGDVPYEQYF; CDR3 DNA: TGCAGTGCTAGGGGGGACGTCCCCTACGAGCAGTACTTC
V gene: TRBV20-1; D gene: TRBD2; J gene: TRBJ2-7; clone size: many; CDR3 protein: CSASARGIYEQYF; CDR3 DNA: TGCAGTGCTAGTGCGCGGGGGATATACGAGCAGTACTTC
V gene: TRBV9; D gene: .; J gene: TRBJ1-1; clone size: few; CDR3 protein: CASSVVAGEGITEAFF; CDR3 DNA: TGTGCCAGCAGCGTAGTGGCAGGGGAAGGTATCACTGAAGCTTTCTTT
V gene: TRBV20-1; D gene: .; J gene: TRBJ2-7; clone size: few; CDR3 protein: CSARDPAGYEQYF; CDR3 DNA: TGCAGTGCTAGAGATCCGGCAGGGTACGAGCAGTACTTC
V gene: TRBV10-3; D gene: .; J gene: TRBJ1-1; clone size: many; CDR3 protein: CAISAKYRLNTEAFF; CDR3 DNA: TGTGCCATCAGTGCCAAATATCGATTGAACACTGAAGCTTTCTTT
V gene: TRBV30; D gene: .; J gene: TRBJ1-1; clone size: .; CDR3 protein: CAWSARGSTEAFF; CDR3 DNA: TGTGCCTGGAGTGCCAGGGGTAGCACTGAAGCTTTCTTT
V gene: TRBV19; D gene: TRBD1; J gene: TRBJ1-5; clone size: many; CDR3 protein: CASGDRANQPQHF; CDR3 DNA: TGTGCCAGCGGGGACAGAGCCAATCAGCCCCAGCATTTT
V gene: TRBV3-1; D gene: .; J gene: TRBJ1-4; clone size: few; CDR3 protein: CASSQGPGRKLFF; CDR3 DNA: TGTGCCAGCAGCCAAGGACCAGGGAGGAAACTGTTTTTT
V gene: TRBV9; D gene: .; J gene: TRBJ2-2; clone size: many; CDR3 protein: CASSATPDTGELFF; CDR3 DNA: TGTGCCAGCAGCGCCACGCCGGACACCGGGGAGCTGTTTTTT
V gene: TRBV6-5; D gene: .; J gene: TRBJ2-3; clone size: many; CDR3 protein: CASSYRGPPYADTQYF; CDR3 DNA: TGTGCCAGCAGTTACCGAGGACCGCCTTACGCAGATACGCAGTATTTT
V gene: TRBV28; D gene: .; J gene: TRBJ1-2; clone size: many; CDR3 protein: CASSGSETGNSAGYTF; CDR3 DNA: TGTGCCAGCAGTGGTTCCGAGACAGGAAATTCCGCGGGCTACACCTTC
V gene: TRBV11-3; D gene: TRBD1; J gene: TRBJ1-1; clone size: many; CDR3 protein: CASTVTGLNTEAFF; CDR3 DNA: TGTGCCAGCACCGTGACAGGGCTGAACACTGAAGCTTTCTTT
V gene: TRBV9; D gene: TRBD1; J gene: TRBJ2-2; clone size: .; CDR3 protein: CASSVGQGIAGELFF; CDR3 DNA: TGTGCCAGCAGCGTCGGACAGGGGATAGCCGGGGAGCTGTTTTTT
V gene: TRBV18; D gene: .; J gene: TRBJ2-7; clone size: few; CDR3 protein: CASSPPLQGSRHEQYF; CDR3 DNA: TGTGCCAGCTCACCGCCCCTCCAGGGGTCTCGCCACGAGCAGTACTTC
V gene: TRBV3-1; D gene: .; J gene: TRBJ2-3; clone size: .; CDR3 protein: CASSQEERSEAQYF; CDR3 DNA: TGTGCCAGCAGCCAAGAGGAGCGATCAGAGGCGCAGTATTTT
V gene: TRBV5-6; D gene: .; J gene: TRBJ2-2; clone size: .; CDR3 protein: CASSLEPGDTGELFF; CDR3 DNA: TGTGCCAGCAGCTTGGAGCCAGGGGACACCGGGGAGCTGTTTTTT
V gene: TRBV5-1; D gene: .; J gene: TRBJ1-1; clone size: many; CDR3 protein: CASSLLLGVGSDTEAFF; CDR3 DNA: TGCGCCAGCAGCTTGCTTTTAGGGGTTGGATCGGACACTGAAGCTTTCTTT
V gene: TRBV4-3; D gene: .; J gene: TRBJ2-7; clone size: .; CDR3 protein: CASSQLPDRSYEQYF; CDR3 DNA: TGCGCCAGCAGCCAACTCCCGGACAGATCCTACGAGCAGTACTTC
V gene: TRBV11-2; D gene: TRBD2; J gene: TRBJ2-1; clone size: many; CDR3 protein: CASTPGLAYNEQFF; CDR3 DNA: TGTGCCAGCACCCCGGGACTAGCCTACAATGAGCAGTTCTTC
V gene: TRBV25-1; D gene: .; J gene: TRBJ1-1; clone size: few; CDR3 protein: CASSERGVMAEAFF; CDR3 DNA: TGTGCCAGCAGTGAACGCGGGGTGATGGCTGAAGCTTTCTTT
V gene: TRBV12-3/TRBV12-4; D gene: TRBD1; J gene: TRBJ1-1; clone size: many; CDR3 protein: CASSLGTGLPEAFF; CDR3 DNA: TGTGCCAGCAGTTTGGGGACAGGGCTCCCTGAAGCTTTCTTT
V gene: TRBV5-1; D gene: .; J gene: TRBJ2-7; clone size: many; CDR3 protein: CASSLVGGSYEQYF; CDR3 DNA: TGTGCCAGCAGCTTAGTCGGCGGCTCCTACGAGCAGTACTTC
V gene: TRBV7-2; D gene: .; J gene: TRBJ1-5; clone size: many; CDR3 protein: CASSLSFGPQHF; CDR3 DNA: TGTGCCAGCAGCCTTTCCTTTGGGCCCCAGCATTTT
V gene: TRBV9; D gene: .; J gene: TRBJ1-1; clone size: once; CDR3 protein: CASSVVGRTNTETFF; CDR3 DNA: TGTGCCAGCAGCGTAGTAGGACGGACGAACACTGAAACTTTCTTT
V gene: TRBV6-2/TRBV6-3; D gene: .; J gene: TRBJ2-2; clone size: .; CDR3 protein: CASSWVQQGLTGELFF; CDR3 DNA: TGTGCCAGCAGTTGGGTTCAACAGGGACTAACCGGGGAGCTGTTTTTT
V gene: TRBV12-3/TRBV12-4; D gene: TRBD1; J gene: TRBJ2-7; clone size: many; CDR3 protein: CASSRTGENEQYF; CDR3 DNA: TGTGCCAGCAGTCGGACAGGGGAAAACGAGCAGTACTTC
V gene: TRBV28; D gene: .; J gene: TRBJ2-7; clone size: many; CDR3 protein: CASKELGLTLREQYF; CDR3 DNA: TGTGCCAGCAAGGAATTGGGACTTACCCTGAGAGAGCAGTACTTC
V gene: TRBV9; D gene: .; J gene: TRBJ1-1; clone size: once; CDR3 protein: CASSVAALNTEAFF; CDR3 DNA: TGTGCCAGCAGCGTAGCAGCATTGAACACTGAAGCTTTCTTT
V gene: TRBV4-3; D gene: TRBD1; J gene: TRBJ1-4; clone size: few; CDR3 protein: CASSWGTGGSEKLFF; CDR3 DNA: TGCGCCAGCAGTTGGGGAACAGGGGGTAGTGAAAAACTGTTTTTT
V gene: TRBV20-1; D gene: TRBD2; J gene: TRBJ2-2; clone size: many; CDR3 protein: CSALDPRTSGRANTGELFF; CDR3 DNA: TGCAGTGCTCTAGACCCCAGGACTAGCGGGAGGGCGAACACCGGGGAGCTGTTTTTT
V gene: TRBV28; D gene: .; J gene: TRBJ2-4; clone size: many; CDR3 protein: CASSLQGIKNIQYF; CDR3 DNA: TGTGCCAGCAGTTTACAGGGGATCAAAAACATTCAGTACTTC
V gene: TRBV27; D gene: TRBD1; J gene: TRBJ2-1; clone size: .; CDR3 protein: CASSLTGDHYNEQFF; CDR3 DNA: TGTGCCAGCAGTTTGACAGGGGACCACTACAATGAGCAGTTCTTC
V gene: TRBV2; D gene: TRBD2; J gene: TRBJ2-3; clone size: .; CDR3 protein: CAGSASGGGEDRQYF; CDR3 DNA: TGTGCGGGCAGCGCGAGCGGGGGGGGGGAAGATAGGCAGTATTTT